The T cell receptor (beta chain) described here comes from a study of cytomegalovirus exposure and HLA in healthy donors. Per the germline V gene, CDR1 is SGHRS and CDR2 is YFSETQ. The CDR3 extends over 14 amino acids. Trimming removed 2 bases from V and 2 bases from J; junction bases left unmatched: 3. This PCR relied on a set of 60 Vbeta primers and 13 Jbeta primers. Using immunoSEQ multiplex PCR, the repertoire was profiled, and TCRdb retains in-frame clones only, with some absent. The data show around 140,000 clones, roughly four fifths seen once. The sequence was obtained from a man aged 30 to 39 in good health and CMV-seropositive. The sample comprised PBMCs. This sequence joins TRBV5-1 and TRBJ2-5; 7 nucleotides agree with TRBD2. The CDR3 protein is CASSFGRRQETQYF. In DNA form, the CDR3 reads TGCGCCAGCAGCTTCGGGAGGCGTCAAGAGACCCAGTACTTC.